What follows describes a single TCR beta chain. These data come from a study of control samples from healthy donors and cancer patients. V gave up 3 bases and J gave up 4 bases, with 10 bases separating them. The CDR3 has 15 residues. In germline, CDR1 is MNHEY, CDR2 SMNVEV (reference sequence). TCRdb keeps only in-frame clones here, not all; method: immunoSEQ multiplex PCR. The sample yields some 190,000 clones, 91% seen once. The chain uses TRBV27 and TRBJ1-6; the D gene is possibly TRBD1 (6 bases). Sequencing was carried out using blood. This receptor was identified in a man between 25 and 39 years old in good health. The DNA for the CDR3 is TGTGCCAGCAGTTTCGACGACAGGTATAATTCACCCCTCCACTTT. Its protein product is CASSFDDRYNSPLHF.